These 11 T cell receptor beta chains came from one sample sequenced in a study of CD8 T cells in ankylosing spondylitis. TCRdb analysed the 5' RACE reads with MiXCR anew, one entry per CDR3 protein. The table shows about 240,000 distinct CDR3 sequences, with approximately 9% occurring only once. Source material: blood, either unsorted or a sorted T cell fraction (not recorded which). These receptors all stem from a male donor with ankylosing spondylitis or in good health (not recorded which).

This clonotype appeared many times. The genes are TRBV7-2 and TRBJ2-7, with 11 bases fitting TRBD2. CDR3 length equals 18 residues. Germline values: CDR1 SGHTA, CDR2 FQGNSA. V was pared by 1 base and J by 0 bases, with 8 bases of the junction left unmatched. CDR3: CASSLVLAGGSSSYEQYF. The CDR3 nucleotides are TGTGCCAGCAGCTTAGTGCTAGCGGGAGGCTCCAGCTCCTACGAGCAGTACTTC.

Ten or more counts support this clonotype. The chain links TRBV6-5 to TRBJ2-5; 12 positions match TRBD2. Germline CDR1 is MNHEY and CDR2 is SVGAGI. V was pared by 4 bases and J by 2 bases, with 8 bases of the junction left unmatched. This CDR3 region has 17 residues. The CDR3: CASSSHPGLAGQETQYF. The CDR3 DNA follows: TGTGCCAGCAGTTCCCATCCAGGACTAGCGGGGCAAGAGACCCAGTACTTC.

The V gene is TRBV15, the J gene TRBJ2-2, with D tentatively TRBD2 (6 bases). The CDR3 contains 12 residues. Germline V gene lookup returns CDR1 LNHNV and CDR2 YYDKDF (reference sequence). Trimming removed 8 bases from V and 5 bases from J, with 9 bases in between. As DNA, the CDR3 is TGTGCCACCGTCGCGGGAACCGGGGAGCTGTTTTTT. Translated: CATVAGTGELFF.

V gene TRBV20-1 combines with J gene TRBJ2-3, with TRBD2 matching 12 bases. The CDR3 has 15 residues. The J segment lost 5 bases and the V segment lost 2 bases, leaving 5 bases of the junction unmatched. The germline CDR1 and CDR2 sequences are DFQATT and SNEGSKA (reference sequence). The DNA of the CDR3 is TGCAGTGCTAGACTAGCGGGGGGGCCTATAGATACGCAGTATTTT. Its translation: CSARLAGGPIDTQYF.

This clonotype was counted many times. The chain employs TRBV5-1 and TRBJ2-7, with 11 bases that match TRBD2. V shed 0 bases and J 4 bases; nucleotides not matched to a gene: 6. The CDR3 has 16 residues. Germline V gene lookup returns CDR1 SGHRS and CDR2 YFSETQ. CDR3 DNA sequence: TGCGCCAGCAGCTTGGCCCCGGGACTAGCGGCATACGAGCAGTACTTC. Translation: CASSLAPGLAAYEQYF.

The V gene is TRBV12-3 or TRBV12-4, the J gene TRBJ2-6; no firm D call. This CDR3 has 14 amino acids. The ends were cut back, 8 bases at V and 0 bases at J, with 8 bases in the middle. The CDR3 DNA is TGTGCCAGCTCTACGGGCTCTGGGGCCAACGTCCTGACTTTC. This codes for CASSTGSGANVLTF.

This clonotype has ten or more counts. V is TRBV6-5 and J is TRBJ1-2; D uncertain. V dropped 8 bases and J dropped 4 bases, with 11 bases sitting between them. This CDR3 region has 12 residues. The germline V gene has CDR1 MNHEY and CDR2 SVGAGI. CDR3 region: CASGSMAYGYTF. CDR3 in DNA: TGTGCCAGCGGCAGCATGGCCTATGGCTACACCTTC.

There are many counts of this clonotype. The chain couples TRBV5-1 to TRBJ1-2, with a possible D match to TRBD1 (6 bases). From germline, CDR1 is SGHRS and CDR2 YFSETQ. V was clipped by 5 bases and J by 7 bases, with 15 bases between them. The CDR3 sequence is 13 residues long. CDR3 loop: CASRSGEQAGYTF. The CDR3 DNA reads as TGCGCCAGCAGATCAGGGGAACAGGCTGGCTACACCTTC.

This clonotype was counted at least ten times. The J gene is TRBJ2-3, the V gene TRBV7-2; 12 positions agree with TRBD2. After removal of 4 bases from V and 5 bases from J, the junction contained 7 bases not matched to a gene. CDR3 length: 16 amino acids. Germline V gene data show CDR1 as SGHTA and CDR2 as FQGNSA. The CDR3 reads CASSSTSGRPGDTQYF. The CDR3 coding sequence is TGTGCCAGCAGCTCTACTAGCGGGAGGCCGGGAGATACGCAGTATTTT.

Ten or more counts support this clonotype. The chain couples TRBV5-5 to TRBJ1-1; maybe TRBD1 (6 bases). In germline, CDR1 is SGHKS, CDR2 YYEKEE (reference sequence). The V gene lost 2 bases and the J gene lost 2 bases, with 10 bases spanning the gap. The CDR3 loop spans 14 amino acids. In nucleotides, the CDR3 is TGTGCCAGCAGCTTTGCGGGACAAAACACTGAAGCTTTCTTT. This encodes CASSFAGQNTEAFF.

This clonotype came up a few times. For the CDR3, the DNA is TGTGCCAGATTGCGGGACAGGGATTCCTCGGAGCAGTACTTC. Translation: CARLRDRDSSEQYF. The V call is TRBV24-1, the J call TRBJ2-7; 9 nucleotides match TRBD1. In germline, CDR1 is KGHDR, CDR2 SFDVKD. CDR3 length: 14 amino acids. V shed 11 bases and J 7 bases; nucleotides not matched to a gene: 14.